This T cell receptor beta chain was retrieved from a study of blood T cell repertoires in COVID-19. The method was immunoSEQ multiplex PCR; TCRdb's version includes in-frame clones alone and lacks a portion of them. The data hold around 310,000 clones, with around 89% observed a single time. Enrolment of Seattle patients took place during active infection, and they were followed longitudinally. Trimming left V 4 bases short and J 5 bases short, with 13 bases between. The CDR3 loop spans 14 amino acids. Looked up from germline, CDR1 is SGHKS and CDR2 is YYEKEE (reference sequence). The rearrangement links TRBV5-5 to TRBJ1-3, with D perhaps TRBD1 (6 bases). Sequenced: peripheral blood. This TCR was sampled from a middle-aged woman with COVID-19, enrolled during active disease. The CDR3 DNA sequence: TGTGCCAGCAGCCGGACAGTTTCGAGAAACACCATATATTTT. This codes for CASSRTVSRNTIYF.